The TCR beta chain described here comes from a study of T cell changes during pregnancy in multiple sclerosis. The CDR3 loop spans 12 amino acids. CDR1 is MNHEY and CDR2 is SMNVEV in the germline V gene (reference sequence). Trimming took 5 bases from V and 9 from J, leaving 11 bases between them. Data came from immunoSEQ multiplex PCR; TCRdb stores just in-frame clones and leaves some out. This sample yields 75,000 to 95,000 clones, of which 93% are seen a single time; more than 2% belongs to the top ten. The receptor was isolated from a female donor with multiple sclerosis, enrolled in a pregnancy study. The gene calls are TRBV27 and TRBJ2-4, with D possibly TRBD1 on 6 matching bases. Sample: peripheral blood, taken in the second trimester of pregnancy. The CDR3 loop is CASSPQGIIQYF. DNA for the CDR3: TGTGCCAGCAGTCCCCAGGGGATCATTCAGTACTTC.